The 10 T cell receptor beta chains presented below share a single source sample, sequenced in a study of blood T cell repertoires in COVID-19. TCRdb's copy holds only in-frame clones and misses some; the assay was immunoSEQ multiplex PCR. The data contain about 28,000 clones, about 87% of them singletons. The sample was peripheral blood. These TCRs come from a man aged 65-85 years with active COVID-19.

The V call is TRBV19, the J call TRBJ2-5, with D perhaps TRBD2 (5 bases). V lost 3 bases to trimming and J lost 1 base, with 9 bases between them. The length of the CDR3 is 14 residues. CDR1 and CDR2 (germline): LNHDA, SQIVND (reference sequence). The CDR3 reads CASSMAGSQETQYF. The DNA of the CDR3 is TGTGCCAGTAGTATGGCGGGCAGCCAAGAGACCCAGTACTTC.

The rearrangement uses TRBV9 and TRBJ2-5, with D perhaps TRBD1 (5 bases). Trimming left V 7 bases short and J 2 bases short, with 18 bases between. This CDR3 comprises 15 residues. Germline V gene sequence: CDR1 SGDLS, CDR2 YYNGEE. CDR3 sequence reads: CASRSFREGQETQYF. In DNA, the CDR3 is TGTGCCAGCCGGTCCTTCAGGGAAGGTCAAGAGACCCAGTACTTC.

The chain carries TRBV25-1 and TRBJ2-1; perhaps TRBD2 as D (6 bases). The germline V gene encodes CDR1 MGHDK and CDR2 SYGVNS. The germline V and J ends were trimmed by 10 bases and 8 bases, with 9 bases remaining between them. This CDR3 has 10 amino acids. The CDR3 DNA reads TGTGCCACCTGGGACTATGAGCAGTTCTTC. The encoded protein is CATWDYEQFF.

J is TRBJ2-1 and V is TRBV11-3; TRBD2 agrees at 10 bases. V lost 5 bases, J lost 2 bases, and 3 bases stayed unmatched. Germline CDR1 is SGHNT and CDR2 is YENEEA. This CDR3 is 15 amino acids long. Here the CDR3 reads CASSISGGAYNEQFF. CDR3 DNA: TGTGCCAGCAGCATAAGCGGGGGGGCCTACAATGAGCAGTTCTTC.

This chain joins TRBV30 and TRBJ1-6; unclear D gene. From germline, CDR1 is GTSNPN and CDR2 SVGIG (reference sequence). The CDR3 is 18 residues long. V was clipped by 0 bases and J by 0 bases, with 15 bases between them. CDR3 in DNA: TGTGCCTGGAGTGTAGTCCGGGGAGGAGGCTCCTATAATTCACCCCTCCACTTT. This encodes CAWSVVRGGGSYNSPLHF.

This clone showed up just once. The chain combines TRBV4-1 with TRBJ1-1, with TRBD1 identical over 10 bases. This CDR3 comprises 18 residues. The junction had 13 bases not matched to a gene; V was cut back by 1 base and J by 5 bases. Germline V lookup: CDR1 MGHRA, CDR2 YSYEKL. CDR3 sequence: CASSQADRGRLVPTEAFF. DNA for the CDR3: TGCGCCAGCAGCCAAGCCGACAGGGGGCGCTTGGTTCCGACTGAAGCTTTCTTT.

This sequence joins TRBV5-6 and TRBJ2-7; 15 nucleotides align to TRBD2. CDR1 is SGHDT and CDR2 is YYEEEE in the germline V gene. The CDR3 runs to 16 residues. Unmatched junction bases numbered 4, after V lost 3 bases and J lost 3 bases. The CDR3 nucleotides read TGTGCCAGCAGCTGGGGACTAGCGGGGGGCTACTACGAGCAGTACTTC. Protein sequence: CASSWGLAGGYYEQYF.

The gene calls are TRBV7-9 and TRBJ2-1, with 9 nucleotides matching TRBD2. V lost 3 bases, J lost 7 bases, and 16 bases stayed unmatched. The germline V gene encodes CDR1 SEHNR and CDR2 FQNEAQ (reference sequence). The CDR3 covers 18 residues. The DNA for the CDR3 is TGTGCCAGCAGCTTCGGAGCTTCCGGCGGGGGGGCGTGGAATGAGCAGTTCTTC. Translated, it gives CASSFGASGGGAWNEQFF.

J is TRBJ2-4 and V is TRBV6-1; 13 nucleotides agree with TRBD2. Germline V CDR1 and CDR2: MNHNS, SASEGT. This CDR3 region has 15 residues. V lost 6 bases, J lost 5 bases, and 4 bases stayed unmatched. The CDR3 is CASRDGTSGENIQYF. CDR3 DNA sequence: TGTGCCAGCAGAGACGGGACTAGCGGGGAAAACATTCAGTACTTC.

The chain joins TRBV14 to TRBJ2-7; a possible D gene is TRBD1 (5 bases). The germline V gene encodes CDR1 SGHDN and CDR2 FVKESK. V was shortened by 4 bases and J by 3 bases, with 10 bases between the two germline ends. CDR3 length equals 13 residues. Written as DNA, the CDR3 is TGTGCCAGCAGCCCCGGCACAGGCTACGAGCAGTACTTC. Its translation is CASSPGTGYEQYF.